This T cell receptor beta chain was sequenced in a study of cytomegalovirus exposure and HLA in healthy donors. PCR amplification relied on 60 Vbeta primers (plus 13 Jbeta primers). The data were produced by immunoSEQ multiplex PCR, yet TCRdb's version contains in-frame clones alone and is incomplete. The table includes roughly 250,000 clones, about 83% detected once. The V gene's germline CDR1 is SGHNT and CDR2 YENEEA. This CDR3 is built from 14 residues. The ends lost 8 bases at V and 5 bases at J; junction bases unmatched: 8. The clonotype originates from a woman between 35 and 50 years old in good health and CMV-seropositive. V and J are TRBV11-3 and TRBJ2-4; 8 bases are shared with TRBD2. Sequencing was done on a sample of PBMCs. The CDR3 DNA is TGTGCCAGCCGATTAGCGGGGAGGGAAAACATTCAGTACTTC. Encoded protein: CASRLAGRENIQYF. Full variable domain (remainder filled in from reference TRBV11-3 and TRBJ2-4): EAGVVQSPRYKIIEKKQPVAFWCNPISGHNTLYWYLQNLGQGPELLIRYENEEAVDDSQLPKDRFSAERLKGVDSTLKIQPAELGDSAVYLCASRLAGRENIQYFGAGTRLSVL.